This TCR beta chain came from a study of cytomegalovirus exposure and HLA in healthy donors. PCR involved 60 Vbeta and 13 Jbeta primers. This table comes from immunoSEQ multiplex PCR, and its TCRdb copy is limited to in-frame clones, with some not included. This sample has around 150,000 clones, with roughly 79% found just once. This CDR3 is 16 amino acids long. CDR1 and CDR2 (germline): MDHEN, SYDVKM. Trimming took 3 bases from V and 1 from J, leaving 15 bases between them. The table lists this clone with a count of one. The chain is built from TRBV28 and TRBJ1-1, with TRBD1 as a possible D gene (6 bases). This TCR was sampled from a young man in good health and CMV-seropositive. The sequenced sample consisted of PBMCs. CDR3 residues: CASSLGAGVENTEAFF. For the CDR3, the DNA is TGTGCCAGCAGTTTGGGGGCAGGGGTCGAGAACACTGAAGCTTTCTTT.